The 22 T cell receptor beta chains below were found in one sample sequenced in a study of vaccination effects on CD4 cells after COVID-19. ViraFEST expansion of antigen-specific CD4+ T cells with viral peptide pools preceded sequencing. The culture ran for roughly ten days before CD4+ T cells were isolated. The person had PCR-confirmed SARS-CoV-2 infection between March and December 2020. What these receptors recognize is not known. Some clones are missing from TCRdb's copy, which holds only in-frame ones; the method was immunoSEQ multiplex PCR. Of about 45,000 clones listed, around 80% are singletons. The specimen was CD4+ T cells from PBMCs cultured with a peptide pool, collected before COVID-19 vaccination. The receptors were sampled from a human donor who had a prior SARS-CoV-2 infection.

The rearrangement uses TRBV24-1 and TRBJ2-1, with 7 bases identical to TRBD2. Germline V CDR1 and CDR2: KGHDR, SFDVKD. Losses at the gene ends were 3 bases for V and 8 bases for J; bases not matched to a gene: 9. The CDR3 is 15 residues long. DNA of the CDR3: TGTGCCACCAGTGATCCCGCGGGGGAGTGGCATGAGCAGTTCTTC. Its translation: CATSDPAGEWHEQFF.

CDR3 sequence: CASSYRHTYGYTF. CDR3 nucleotide sequence: TGTGCCAGCAGTTACCGACACACCTATGGCTACACCTTC. The chain uses TRBV6-2 or TRBV6-3 and TRBJ1-2, with D unresolved. Germline loops: CDR1 MNHEY, CDR2 SVGEGT. There are 13 residues in the CDR3. Trimming took 2 bases from V and 4 from J, leaving 8 bases between them.

This rearrangement joins TRBV5-1 to TRBJ1-5, with D tentatively TRBD1 (5 bases). The CDR3 loop spans 17 amino acids. The germline CDR1 and CDR2 sequences are SGHRS and YFSETQ. Trimming pared 4 bases from V and 6 bases from J, leaving 23 bases between. CDR3 nucleotides: TGCGCCAGCAGCGAGAGGGTGCTCGGGGACGGCGGTCAGCCCCAGCATTTT. Translation gives CASSERVLGDGGQPQHF.

The CDR3 reads CASSIGLAGNEQFF. CDR3 DNA sequence: TGTGCCAGTAGTATAGGCCTAGCGGGCAATGAGCAGTTCTTC. V and J are TRBV19 and TRBJ2-1, with 8 bases that match TRBD2. V gave up 1 base and J gave up 6 bases; unmatched junction bases: 2. The CDR3 consists of 14 residues. In germline, CDR1 is LNHDA, CDR2 SQIVND (reference sequence).

This chain links TRBV10-2 with TRBJ1-5, with 7 bases lining up with TRBD1. Germline CDR1 WSHSY, CDR2 SAAADI. The CDR3 covers 14 residues. The J segment lost 4 bases and the V segment lost 1 base, leaving 1 base of the junction unmatched. The CDR3 protein is CASSEWTGNQPQHF. The CDR3 DNA reads TGCGCCAGCAGTGAGTGGACAGGTAATCAGCCCCAGCATTTT.

The chain uses TRBV7-2 and TRBJ2-2; D is possibly TRBD1 (5 bases). Germline V gene sequence: CDR1 SGHTA, CDR2 FQGNSA. CDR3 size: 14 residues. Between the trimmed V and J ends, which lost 5 bases and 2 bases, there was a span of 9 bases. The DNA for the CDR3 is TGTGCCAGCAGCAAAGGACACAACACCGGGGAGCTGTTTTTT. Amino acid sequence: CASSKGHNTGELFF.

This clone showed up just once. This chain joins TRBV7-2 and TRBJ1-5; 7 bases align to TRBD1. Germline CDR1 SGHTA, CDR2 FQGNSA. The CDR3 has 13 amino acids. Trimming cost V 2 bases and J 5 bases; bases outside gene matches: 0. In DNA form, the CDR3 reads TGTGCCAGCAGCTTACAGGGGGATCAGCCCCAGCATTTT. The encoded protein is CASSLQGDQPQHF.

The chain carries TRBV2 and TRBJ2-5; 7 bases align to TRBD1. Germline CDR1 SNHLY, CDR2 FYNNEI. CDR3 length equals 15 residues. V lost 4 bases to trimming and J lost 6 bases; unmatched junction nucleotides: 11. In nucleotides, the CDR3 is TGTGCCAGCAGTGGTATAGGTACAGGGGCGCAGACCCAGTACTTC. Encoded protein: CASSGIGTGAQTQYF.

V is TRBV5-1 and J is TRBJ2-2; D possibly corresponds to TRBD2 (5 bases). The germline CDR1 and CDR2 sequences are SGHRS and YFSETQ. This CDR3 region has 14 residues. Trimming took 0 bases from V and 8 from J, leaving 11 bases between them. The CDR3 spells CASSLGLAVGELFF. The CDR3 DNA sequence: TGCGCCAGCAGCTTGGGGCTAGCTGTGGGGGAGCTGTTTTTT.

The chain carries TRBV7-2 and TRBJ1-2; no firm D call. Trimming took 1 base from V and 14 from J, leaving 14 bases between them. There are 12 residues in the CDR3. Germline V gene lookup returns CDR1 SGHTA and CDR2 FQGNSA. The CDR3 loop is CASSLGTGSGTF. The CDR3 DNA follows: TGTGCCAGCAGCTTAGGGACCGGATCGGGGACCTTC.

The CDR3 spells CASSPGLPKQFF. CDR3 bases: TGCGCCAGCAGCCCGGGACTACCCAAGCAGTTCTTC. The chain couples TRBV5-1 to TRBJ2-1, with 7 nucleotides matching TRBD2. The CDR3 has 12 residues. The junction had 6 bases not matched to a gene; V was cut back by 4 bases and J by 11 bases. Germline loops: CDR1 SGHRS, CDR2 YFSETQ.

The chain carries TRBV2 and TRBJ2-3, with 7 bases fitting TRBD1. J gave up 5 bases and V 2 bases, and 4 bases lay outside the gene matches. The CDR3 length is 14 residues. Germline CDR1 is SNHLY and CDR2 is FYNNEI. The CDR3 spells CASSEWDRRDTQYF. The CDR3 coding sequence is TGTGCCAGCAGTGAATGGGACAGACGAGATACGCAGTATTTT. Supplemented by reference TRBV2 and TRBJ2-3, the full variable domain reads EPEVTQTPSHQVTQMGQEVILRCVPISNHLYFYWYRQILGQKVEFLVSFYNNEISEKSEIFDDQFSVERPDGSNFTLKIRSTKLEDSAMYFCASSEWDRRDTQYFGPGTRLTVL.

V is TRBV20-1 and J is TRBJ2-5; D unclear. CDR3 length equals 11 residues. The germline V gene encodes CDR1 DFQATT and CDR2 SNEGSKA (reference sequence). The CDR3 loop is CRVGVSETQYF. As DNA, the CDR3 is TGCAGGGTAGGAGTGTCTGAGACCCAGTACTTC.

A single count supports this clone. The gene calls are TRBV11-2 and TRBJ2-1, with D perhaps matching TRBD1 (5 bases). Germline V lookup: CDR1 SGHAT, CDR2 FQNNGV. Trimming took off 5 bases at V and 9 bases at J, with 11 bases between the two ends. This CDR3 has 12 amino acids. The CDR3 protein is CASSPLGAEQFF. The CDR3 coding sequence is TGTGCCAGCAGCCCCCTAGGGGCTGAGCAGTTCTTC.

This clone showed up just a few times. The V gene is TRBV11-3, the J gene TRBJ1-4; TRBD1 aligns across 8 bases. This CDR3 contains 16 residues. Unmatched junction bases numbered 6, after V lost 2 bases and J lost 4 bases. From germline, CDR1 is SGHNT and CDR2 YENEEA. CDR3 in DNA: TGTGCCAGCAGCTTACGGGGACAGGTTTATAATGAAAAACTGTTTTTT. It is translated as CASSLRGQVYNEKLFF.

This clone was seen only once. The chain uses TRBV7-5 and TRBJ2-5; the table's D call, TRBD2, has no DNA check behind it. TRBV7-5 represents a pseudogene. The CDR3 sequence is 13 residues long. The CDR3, as DNA: TGTGCCAGAAGCCGGACTAGCGGAGAGACCCAGTACTTC. It yields the protein CARSRTSGETQYF.

This sequence joins TRBV7-9 and TRBJ2-1; TRBD2 matches at 9 bases. The germline gives CDR1 SEHNR, CDR2 FQNEAQ (reference sequence). The V segment lost 1 base and the J segment 5 bases; nucleotides outside the gene matches: 9. The CDR3 totals 17 residues. The CDR3 sequence is CASSLGWREGRNNEQFF. As DNA, the CDR3 is TGTGCCAGCAGCTTAGGTTGGCGGGAGGGCCGGAACAATGAGCAGTTCTTC.

J is TRBJ2-5 and V is TRBV5-6, with a tentative D call TRBD1 (6 bases). CDR1 SGHDT and CDR2 YYEEEE come from the germline V gene. V was clipped by 4 bases and J by 5 bases, with 15 bases between them. This CDR3 comprises 14 residues. As DNA, the CDR3 is TGTGCCAGCAGCCCCTTCGGGCAGGGGGAGACCCAGTACTTC. Its protein product is CASSPFGQGETQYF.

This chain joins TRBV9 and TRBJ1-2; a possible D gene is TRBD1 (6 bases). Trimming removed 6 bases at V and 5 bases at J, with 14 bases between. This CDR3 comprises 13 residues. The germline V gene has CDR1 SGDLS and CDR2 YYNGEE. CDR3 sequence (DNA): TGTGCCAGCACCACAGGGATCCTTTATGGCTACACCTTC. Protein: CASTTGILYGYTF.

V gene TRBV5-1 combines with J gene TRBJ2-5; D may be TRBD1 (6 bases). V was shortened by 4 bases and J by 5 bases, with 18 bases between the two germline ends. CDR3 length: 15 amino acids. From germline, CDR1 is SGHRS and CDR2 YFSETQ. CDR3 in amino acids: CASSLNTGGQETQYF. As DNA, the CDR3 is TGCGCCAGCAGCCTGAATACTGGGGGCCAGGAGACCCAGTACTTC.

CDR3 in amino acids: CASSEGLDETQYF. DNA for the CDR3: TGTGCCAGCAGTGAAGGCCTGGACGAGACCCAGTACTTC. The chain is built from TRBV2 and TRBJ2-5; D gene unclear. Germline-derived CDR1 and CDR2 are SNHLY and FYNNEI. V was clipped by 1 base and J by 5 bases, with 8 bases between them. The CDR3 runs to 13 residues.

The chain joins TRBV9 to TRBJ2-3; 12 nucleotides agree with TRBD2. CDR1 and CDR2 from the germline V gene are SGDLS and YYNGEE. The junction had 5 bases not matched to a gene; V was cut back by 0 bases and J by 3 bases. This CDR3 has 17 amino acids. CDR3 in DNA: TGTGCCAGCAGCGTAGCGACTAGCGGGAGTCTTACAGATACGCAGTATTTT. Its protein product is CASSVATSGSLTDTQYF.